One sample yielded the 12 T cell receptor beta chains listed below, sequenced in a study of blood T cell repertoires in COVID-19. Method: immunoSEQ multiplex PCR; TCRdb's copy keeps in-frame clones and lacks some. The data hold about 140,000 clones, with 85% to 90% observed a single time. Source material: peripheral blood. These receptors all stem from a man in his fifties with active or convalescent COVID-19.

V is TRBV3-1 (or the pseudogene TRBV3-2) and J is TRBJ1-4; 12 bases line up with TRBD1. The CDR3 is 17 amino acids. The V gene end was trimmed by 4 bases and the J gene end by 2 bases; junction bases not matched to a gene: 5. In germline, CDR1 is LGHDT, CDR2 YNNKEL (reference sequence). The CDR3 is CASSPGQGAHTNEKLFF. CDR3 in DNA: TGTGCCAGCAGCCCGGGACAGGGGGCCCACACTAATGAAAAACTGTTTTTT.

Of note for this clone: Distinct nucleotide sequences in the sample also encode this CDR3. The V and J genes are TRBV28 and TRBJ2-1; 8 bases agree with TRBD2. The ends lost 7 bases at V and 1 base at J; junction bases unmatched: 9. Germline V gene data show CDR1 as MDHEN and CDR2 as SYDVKM. The CDR3 is made up of 16 amino acids. CDR3 loop: CASIGLAGPSYNEQFF. CDR3 DNA: TGTGCCAGCATTGGGCTAGCGGGTCCTTCCTACAATGAGCAGTTCTTC.

The V and J genes are TRBV5-1 and TRBJ2-7, with 7 bases aligning to TRBD1. The CDR3 runs to 13 residues. The germline CDR1 and CDR2 sequences are SGHRS and YFSETQ. The V gene end was trimmed by 3 bases and the J gene end by 4 bases; junction bases not matched to a gene: 4. CDR3 sequence: CASSSGTAYEQYF. The CDR3 coding sequence is TGCGCCAGCAGCTCCGGGACAGCATACGAGCAGTACTTC.

The rearrangement uses TRBV16 and TRBJ2-6; 7 bases agree with TRBD1. Trimming took 0 bases from V and 1 from J; bases not matched to a gene: 0. Germline assignment: CDR1 KGHSY and CDR2 FQNENV. The CDR3 spans 16 residues. The CDR3: CASSQSGQSGANVLTF. CDR3 nucleotides: TGTGCCAGCAGCCAATCGGGACAGTCTGGGGCCAACGTCCTGACTTTC.

This clone was picked up a small number of times. V is TRBV9 and J is TRBJ2-7, with TRBD2 identical over 9 bases. The CDR3 runs to 15 residues. V was pared by 4 bases and J by 5 bases, with 10 bases of the junction left unmatched. CDR1 and CDR2 from the germline V gene are SGDLS and YYNGEE. In nucleotides, the CDR3 is TGTGCCAGCAGCCTCAACGAGCGGGAGGAGGACGAGCAGTACTTC. Translating it yields CASSLNEREEDEQYF. The variable domain in full, completed from reference TRBV9 and TRBJ2-7, reads DSGVTQTPKHLITATGQRVTLRCSPRSGDLSVYWYQQSLDQGLQFLIQYYNGEERAKGNILERFSAQQFPDLHSELNLSSLELGDSALYFCASSLNEREEDEQYFGPGTRLTVT.

V usage is TRBV7-8 and J usage is TRBJ1-2; maybe TRBD1 (6 bases). Trimming took 5 bases from V and 4 from J, leaving 14 bases between them. This CDR3 is built from 14 residues. Germline values: CDR1 SGHVS, CDR2 FQNEAQ. The CDR3: CASSPGQTPYGYTF. The CDR3 nucleotides read TGTGCCAGCAGCCCAGGACAGACCCCCTATGGCTACACCTTC.

J is TRBJ2-5 and V is TRBV6-5, with D perhaps TRBD2 (6 bases). Trimming shortened V by 6 bases and J by 3 bases, and 14 bases separated the two germline ends. Per the germline V gene, CDR1 is MNHEY and CDR2 is SVGAGI. CDR3 size: 14 residues. CDR3 in amino acids: CASRAGLIKETQYF. CDR3 nucleotides: TGTGCCAGCAGAGCAGGACTAATAAAAGAGACCCAGTACTTC.

The chain is built from TRBV15 and TRBJ2-7; 10 bases are shared with TRBD2. Germline V gene lookup returns CDR1 LNHNV and CDR2 YYDKDF (reference sequence). V shed 5 bases, J shed 5 bases, and the junction held 9 bases outside the gene matches. The CDR3 covers 15 residues. CDR3 DNA sequence: TGTGCCACCAGCCGGCCTAGCGGGAGTGCCCACGAGCAGTACTTC. It yields the protein CATSRPSGSAHEQYF.

The V gene is TRBV5-3, the J gene TRBJ2-2, with 7 bases identical to TRBD1. Being an ORF, TRBV5-3 has a function that is uncertain. After removal of 2 bases from V and 4 bases from J, the junction contained 11 bases not matched to a gene. The CDR3 covers 17 residues. Here the CDR3 reads CARSFHRGTEGTGELFF. CDR3 nucleotide sequence: TGTGCCAGAAGCTTTCACAGGGGTACGGAAGGCACCGGGGAGCTGTTTTTT.

V usage is TRBV3-1 (or the pseudogene TRBV3-2) and J usage is TRBJ2-7; 11 bases agree with TRBD1. J lost 5 bases, V lost 4 bases, and 7 bases had no gene match. In germline, CDR1 is LGHDT, CDR2 YNNKEL (reference sequence). The CDR3 is 15 residues long. CDR3 in DNA: TGTGCCAGCAGCCGCTCCGGGACAGGGGGGAACGAGCAGTACTTC. Protein sequence: CASSRSGTGGNEQYF.

Here the CDR3 DNA reads TGTGCCAGCAGCTTAGGACAGGGGAGCTCACCCCTCCACTTT. Encoded protein: CASSLGQGSSPLHF. The chain links TRBV7-9 to TRBJ1-6; TRBD1 agrees at 8 bases. CDR3 length: 14 residues. The ends lost 1 base at V and 10 bases at J; junction bases unmatched: 3. Germline-derived CDR1 and CDR2 are SEHNR and FQNEAQ (reference sequence).

This rearrangement joins TRBV25-1 to TRBJ1-5; D unresolved. The CDR3 spans 14 residues. Trimming removed 8 bases from V and 0 bases from J, with 11 bases in between. Germline assignment: CDR1 MGHDK and CDR2 SYGVNS. The DNA of the CDR3 is TGTGCCAGCCGCGATAGTTATAGCAATCAGCCCCAGCATTTT. It is translated as CASRDSYSNQPQHF.